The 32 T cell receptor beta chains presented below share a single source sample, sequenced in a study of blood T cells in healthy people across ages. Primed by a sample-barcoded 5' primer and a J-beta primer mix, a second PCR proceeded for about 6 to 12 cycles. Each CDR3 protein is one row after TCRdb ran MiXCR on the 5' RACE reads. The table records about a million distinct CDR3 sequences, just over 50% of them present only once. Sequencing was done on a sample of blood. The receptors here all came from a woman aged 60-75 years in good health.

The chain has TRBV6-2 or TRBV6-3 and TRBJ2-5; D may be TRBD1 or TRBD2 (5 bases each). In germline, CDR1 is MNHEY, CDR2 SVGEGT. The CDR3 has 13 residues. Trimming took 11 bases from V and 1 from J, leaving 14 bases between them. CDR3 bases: TGTGCCTGCGATCGGGGCACCCAAGAGACCCAGTACTTC. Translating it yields CACDRGTQETQYF.

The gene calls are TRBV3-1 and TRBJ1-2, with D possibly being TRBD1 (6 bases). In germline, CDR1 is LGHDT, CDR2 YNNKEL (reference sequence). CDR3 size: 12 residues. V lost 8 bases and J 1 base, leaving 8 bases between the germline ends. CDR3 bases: TGTGCCAGCGGGGGCAGTAACTATGGCTACACCTTC. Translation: CASGGSNYGYTF.

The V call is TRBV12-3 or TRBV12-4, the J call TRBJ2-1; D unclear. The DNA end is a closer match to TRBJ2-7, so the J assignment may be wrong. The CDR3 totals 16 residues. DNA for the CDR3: TGTGCCAGCAGTTTAGTAAAGCAGAGGCCCTACAATGAGCAGTACTTC. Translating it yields CASSLVKQRPYNEQYF.

CDR3 protein: CASSFGPGPKNIQYF. CDR3 sequence (DNA): TGCGCCAGCAGCTTCGGACCGGGGCCCAAAAACATTCAGTACTTC. The V gene is TRBV4-1, the J gene TRBJ2-4; either TRBD1 or TRBD2 may supply D (5 bases each). Germline V CDR1 and CDR2: MGHRA, YSYEKL. The CDR3 runs to 15 residues. The germline V and J ends were trimmed by 5 bases and 2 bases, with 13 bases remaining between them.

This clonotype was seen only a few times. CDR3 region: CSAGGQAEEKLFF. The CDR3 DNA reads TGCAGTGCTGGGGGACAGGCGGAAGAAAAACTGTTTTTT. V gene TRBV20-1 combines with J gene TRBJ1-4, with 8 bases identical to TRBD1. V lost 5 bases, J lost 8 bases, and 7 bases stayed unmatched. Germline CDR1 DFQATT, CDR2 SNEGSKA (reference sequence). CDR3 length: 13 amino acids.

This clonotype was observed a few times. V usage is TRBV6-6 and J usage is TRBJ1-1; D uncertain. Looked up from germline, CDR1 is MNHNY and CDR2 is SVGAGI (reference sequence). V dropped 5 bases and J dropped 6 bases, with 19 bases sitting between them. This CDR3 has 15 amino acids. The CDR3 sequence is CASSRSRGSDAEAFF. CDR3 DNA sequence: TGTGCCAGCAGTCGATCTCGGGGAAGCGACGCTGAAGCTTTCTTT.

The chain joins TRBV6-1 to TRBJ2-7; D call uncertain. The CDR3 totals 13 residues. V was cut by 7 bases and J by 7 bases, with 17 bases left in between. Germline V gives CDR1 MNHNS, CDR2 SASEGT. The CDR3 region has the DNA TGTGCCAGCACCCGAGCCCCCACGTCGGAGCAGTACTTC. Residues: CASTRAPTSEQYF.

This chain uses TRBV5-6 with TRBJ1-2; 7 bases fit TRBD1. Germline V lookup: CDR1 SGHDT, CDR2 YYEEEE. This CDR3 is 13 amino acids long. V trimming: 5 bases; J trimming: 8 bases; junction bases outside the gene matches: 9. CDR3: CASRRQGRGGYTF. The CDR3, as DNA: TGTGCCAGCAGACGACAGGGCCGGGGAGGCTACACCTTC.

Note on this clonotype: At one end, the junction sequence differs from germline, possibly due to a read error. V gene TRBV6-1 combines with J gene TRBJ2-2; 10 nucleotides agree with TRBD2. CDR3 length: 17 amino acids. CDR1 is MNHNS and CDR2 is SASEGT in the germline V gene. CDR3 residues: CASSATSGTLGPGELFF. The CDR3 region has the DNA TGCGCCAGCAGTGCCACTAGCGGGACGTTGGGCCCCGGGGAGCTGTTTTTT.

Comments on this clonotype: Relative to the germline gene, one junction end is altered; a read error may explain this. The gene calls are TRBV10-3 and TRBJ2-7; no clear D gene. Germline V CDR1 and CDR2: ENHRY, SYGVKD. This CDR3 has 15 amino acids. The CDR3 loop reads CTISPRMLNSYEQYF. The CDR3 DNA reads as TGTACCATCAGTCCGAGAATGCTCAACTCCTACGAGCAGTACTTC.

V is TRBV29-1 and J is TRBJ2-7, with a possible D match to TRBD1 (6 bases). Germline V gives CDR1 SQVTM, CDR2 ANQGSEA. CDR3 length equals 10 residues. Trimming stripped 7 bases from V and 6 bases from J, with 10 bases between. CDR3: CSAGDLEQYF. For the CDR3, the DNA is TGCAGCGCAGGGGACCTCGAGCAGTACTTC.

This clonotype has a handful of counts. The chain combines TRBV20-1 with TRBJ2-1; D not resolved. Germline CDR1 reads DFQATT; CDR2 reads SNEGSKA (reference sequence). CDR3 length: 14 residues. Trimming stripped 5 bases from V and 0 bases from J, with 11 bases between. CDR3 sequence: CSASWTGSYNEQFF. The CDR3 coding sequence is TGCAGTGCTTCCTGGACGGGCTCCTACAATGAGCAGTTCTTC.

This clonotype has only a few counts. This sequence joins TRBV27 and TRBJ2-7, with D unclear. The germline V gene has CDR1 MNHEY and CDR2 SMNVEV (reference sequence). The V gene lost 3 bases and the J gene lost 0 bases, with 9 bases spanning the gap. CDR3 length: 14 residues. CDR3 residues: CASSFGQPSYEQYF. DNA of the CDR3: TGTGCCAGCAGTTTCGGCCAGCCCTCCTACGAGCAGTACTTC.

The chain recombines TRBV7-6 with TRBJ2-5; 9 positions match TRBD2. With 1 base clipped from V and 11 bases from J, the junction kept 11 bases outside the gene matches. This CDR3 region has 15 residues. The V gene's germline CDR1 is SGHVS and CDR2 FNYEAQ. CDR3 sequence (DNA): TGTGCCAGCAGCTTAGTTAGCGGGAGAAACAATGAGCAGTACTTC. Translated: CASSLVSGRNNEQYF.

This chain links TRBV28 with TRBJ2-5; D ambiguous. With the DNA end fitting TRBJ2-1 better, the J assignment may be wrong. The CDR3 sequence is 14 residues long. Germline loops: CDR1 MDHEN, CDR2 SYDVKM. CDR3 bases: TGTGCCAGCAGTCCTTGGATAGGTCAAGAGACCCAGTTCTTC. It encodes CASSPWIGQETQFF.

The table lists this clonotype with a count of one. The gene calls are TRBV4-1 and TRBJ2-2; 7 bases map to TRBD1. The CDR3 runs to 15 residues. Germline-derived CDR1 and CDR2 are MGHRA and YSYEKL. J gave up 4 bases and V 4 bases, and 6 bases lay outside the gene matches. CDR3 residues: CASSRDREVTGELFF. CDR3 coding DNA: TGCGCCAGCAGCCGGGACAGAGAGGTCACCGGGGAGCTGTTTTTT.

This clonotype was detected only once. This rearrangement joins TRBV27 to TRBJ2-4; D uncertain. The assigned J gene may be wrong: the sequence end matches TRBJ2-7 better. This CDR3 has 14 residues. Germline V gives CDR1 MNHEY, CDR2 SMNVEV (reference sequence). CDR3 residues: CASSLYGSNYEQYF. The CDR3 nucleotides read TGTGCCAGCAGTTTATACGGGTCCAATTACGAGCAGTACTTC.

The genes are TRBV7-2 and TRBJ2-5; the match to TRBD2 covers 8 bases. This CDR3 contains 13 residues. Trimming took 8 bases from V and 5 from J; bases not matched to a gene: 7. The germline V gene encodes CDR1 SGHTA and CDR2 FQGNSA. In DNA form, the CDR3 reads TGTGCCAGCGGACTAGCATTCTCGGAGACCCAGTACTTC. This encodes CASGLAFSETQYF.

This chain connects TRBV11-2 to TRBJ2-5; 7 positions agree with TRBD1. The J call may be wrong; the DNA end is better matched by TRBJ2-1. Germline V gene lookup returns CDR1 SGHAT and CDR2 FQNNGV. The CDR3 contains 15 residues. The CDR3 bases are TGTGCCAGCAGCCCCATAGGGGGCTCACAAGAGACCCAGTTCTTC. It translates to CASSPIGGSQETQFF.

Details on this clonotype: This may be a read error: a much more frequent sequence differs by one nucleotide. The CDR3 spells CASSQGTGGRQETQYF. In DNA form, the CDR3 reads TGCGCCAGCAGCCAAGGGACAGGCGGGAGGCAAGAGACCCAGTACTTC. The V call is TRBV4-1, the J call TRBJ2-5, with D possibly TRBD2 on 8 matching bases. CDR3 length equals 16 residues. The germline gives CDR1 MGHRA, CDR2 YSYEKL. V lost 1 base and J 2 bases, leaving 14 bases between the germline ends.

CDR3 region: CASSPAGSSRADTQYF. For the CDR3, the DNA is TGTGCCAGCAGTCCCGCGGGATCATCTAGAGCAGATACGCAGTATTTT. The chain is built from TRBV12-3 or TRBV12-4 and TRBJ2-3; tentatively, D is TRBD2 (6 bases). V was shortened by 5 bases and J by 4 bases, with 19 bases between the two germline ends. The CDR3 runs to 16 residues.

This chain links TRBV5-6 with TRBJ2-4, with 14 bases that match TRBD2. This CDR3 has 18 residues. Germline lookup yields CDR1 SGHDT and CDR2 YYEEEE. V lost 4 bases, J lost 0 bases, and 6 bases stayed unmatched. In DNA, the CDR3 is TGTGCCAGCAGCCCGGGACTAGCGGGAGAGGTAGCCAAAAACATTCAGTACTTC. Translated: CASSPGLAGEVAKNIQYF.

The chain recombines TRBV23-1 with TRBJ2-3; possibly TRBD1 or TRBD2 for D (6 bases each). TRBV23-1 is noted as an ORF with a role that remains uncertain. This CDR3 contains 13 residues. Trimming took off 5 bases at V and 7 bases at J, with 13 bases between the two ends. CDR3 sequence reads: CASSRGDRNTQYF. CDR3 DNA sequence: TGCGCCAGCAGTAGGGGGGATCGTAATACGCAGTATTTT.

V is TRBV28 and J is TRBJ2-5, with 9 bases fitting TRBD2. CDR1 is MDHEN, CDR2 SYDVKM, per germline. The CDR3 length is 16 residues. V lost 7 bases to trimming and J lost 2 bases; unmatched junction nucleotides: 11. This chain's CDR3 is CASNWASGNLQETQYF. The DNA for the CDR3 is TGTGCCAGCAATTGGGCTAGCGGGAACCTACAAGAGACCCAGTACTTC.

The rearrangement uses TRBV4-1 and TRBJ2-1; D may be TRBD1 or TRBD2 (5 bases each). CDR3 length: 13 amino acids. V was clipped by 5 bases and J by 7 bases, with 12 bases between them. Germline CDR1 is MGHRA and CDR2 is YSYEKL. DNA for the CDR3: TGCGCCAGCAGCACAACTAGGGGAAATGAGCAGTTCTTC. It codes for CASSTTRGNEQFF.

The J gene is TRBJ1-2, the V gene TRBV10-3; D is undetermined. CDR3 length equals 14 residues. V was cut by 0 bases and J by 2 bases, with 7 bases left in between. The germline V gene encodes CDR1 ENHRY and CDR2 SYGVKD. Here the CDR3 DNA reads TGTGCCATCAGTGAGTCTGCGGGAAACTATGGCTACACCTTC. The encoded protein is CAISESAGNYGYTF.

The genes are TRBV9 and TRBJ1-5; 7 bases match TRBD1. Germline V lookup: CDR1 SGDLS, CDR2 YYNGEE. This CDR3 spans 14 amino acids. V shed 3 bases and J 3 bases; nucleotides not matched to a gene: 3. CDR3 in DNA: TGTGCCAGCAGCGGGGGGACAGTCAATCAGCCCCAGCATTTT. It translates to CASSGGTVNQPQHF. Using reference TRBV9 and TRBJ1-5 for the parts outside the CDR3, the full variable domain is DSGVTQTPKHLITATGQRVTLRCSPRSGDLSVYWYQQSLDQGLQFLIQYYNGEERAKGNILERFSAQQFPDLHSELNLSSLELGDSALYFCASSGGTVNQPQHFGDGTRLSIL.

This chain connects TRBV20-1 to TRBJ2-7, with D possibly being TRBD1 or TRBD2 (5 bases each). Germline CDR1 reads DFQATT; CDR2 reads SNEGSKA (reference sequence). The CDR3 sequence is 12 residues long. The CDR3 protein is CSAGYRPYEQYF. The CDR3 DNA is TGCAGCGCGGGCTACAGGCCCTACGAGCAGTACTTC.

The CDR3 DNA reads TGTGCCAGCAGCTTAGCTAGCGGGAGGTCCGGGGCCAACGTCCTGACTTTC. Protein: CASSLASGRSGANVLTF. The chain is built from TRBV7-2 and TRBJ2-6, with 10 bases identical to TRBD2. With 0 bases clipped from V and 4 bases from J, the junction kept 3 bases outside the gene matches. This CDR3 spans 17 amino acids. The germline V gene has CDR1 SGHTA and CDR2 FQGNSA.

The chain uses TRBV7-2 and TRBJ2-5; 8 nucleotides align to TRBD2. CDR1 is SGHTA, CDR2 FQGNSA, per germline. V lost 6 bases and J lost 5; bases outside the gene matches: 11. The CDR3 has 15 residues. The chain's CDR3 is CASRPAGGERETQYF. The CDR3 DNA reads TGTGCCAGCAGGCCGGCGGGGGGCGAGAGGGAGACCCAGTACTTC.

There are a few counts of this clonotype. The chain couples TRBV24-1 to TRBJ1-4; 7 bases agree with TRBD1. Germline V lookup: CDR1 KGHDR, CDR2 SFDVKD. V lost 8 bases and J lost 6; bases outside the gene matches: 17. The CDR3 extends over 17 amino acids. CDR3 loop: CATNAGQRAYDDEKLFF. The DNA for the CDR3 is TGTGCCACCAACGCGGGACAGAGGGCTTATGACGATGAAAAACTGTTTTTT.

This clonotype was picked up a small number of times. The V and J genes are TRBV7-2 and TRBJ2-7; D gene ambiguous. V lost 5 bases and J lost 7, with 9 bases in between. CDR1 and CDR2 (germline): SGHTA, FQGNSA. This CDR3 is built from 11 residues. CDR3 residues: CASSTLREQYF. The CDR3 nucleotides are TGTGCCAGCAGCACACTCAGGGAGCAGTACTTC.